The subject of this entry is one TCR beta chain. Its antigen remains undetermined. Base quality data are lacking; no much larger clone is found one base away. The sample originates from a study of T cell responses to AZD1222 COVID-19 vaccine (dated by TCRdb to about 2021). About the full investigation: TCR sequencing covered fewer than 250 trial participants: roughly 200 given two doses of AZD1222 and 26 given two doses of MenACWY control vaccine. Trial participants were enrolled by age into subgroups of 18-55, 56-69 and 70-plus years, and about 150, 27 and 61 TCR-sequenced participants, respectively, were included in these subgroups. Broader findings and caveats from the paper: Participants were mostly white British and included more females than males, and it was suggested by the authors that clonal diversity may have been underestimated. Because no day 14 peak-response samples were available, repertoires were characterized only after the peak T cell response. Nearly half of unique spike-specific TCRs reportedly recognized epitopes outside regions mutated in the B.1.351 and B.1.1.7 variants. In the small 56-69-year group, the increase in depth fell short of significance, most likely because of low power. The whole spike protein was spanned by vaccine-associated CD4 TCRs, and dominant responses were seen in regions 160-218 and 743-854. After two AZD1222 doses, spike-specific TCR breadth and depth were significantly higher than at day 0 and than in MenACWY recipients. Conclusions about previously exposed vaccinees are limited, since just 6 or 7 AZD1222 recipients were seropositive for SARS-CoV-2 at baseline.

The CDR3 regions of human TCRbeta chains were analyzed by immunosequencing. Per the authors' processing: Repertoire TCRs were matched against a reference library of SARS-CoV-2-specific TCRs generated with the MIRA antigen-specificity platform. Breadth was defined as the fraction of unique TCRs that were SARS-CoV-2-associated. Depth was defined as the fraction of total T cells that were SARS-CoV-2-associated. Using the MIRA data, each spike-specific TCR was assigned both to the spike region to which the TCR was reactive and to a CD4 or CD8 class. Log10-transformed breadth and depth values were compared by one-way ANOVA with Sidak's multiple comparisons tests. In its TCRdb copy, this immuneACCESS table keeps in-frame sequences only and misses some clones. Where compared with another copy, unresolved V genes explain less than half of these, and the others have no known cause. V, J and clone size derive from that table, while D and trimming were established from the DNA sequence. This sample lists around 160,000 clones; 75% to 95% were detected once. The ten largest clones take up around 2.8% of the sample.

The time point label corresponds to: baseline before first vaccination. What the treatment or condition label conveys for this sample: meningococcal conjugate vaccine given as trial control. Vaccinee samples were obtained from the UK trials COV001 and COV002, which included a single-blind randomized controlled phase 2/3 trial of AZD1222 (ChAdOx1 nCoV-19) in healthy adults. For TCRbeta chain sequencing, PBMC samples were collected from trial participants at day 0 and at day 28 after the second dose. Trimming accounts for 1 base at V and 0 bases at J, while the number of junction bases matched to no gene is 12. From the cysteine up to the phenylalanine, the CDR3 has a length of 19 residues. The retained sequence is limited to the CDR3, 57 bases, with the frame set at the first base. Via the germline V gene, CDR1 is MGHRA and CDR2 YSYEKL.

The rearrangement joined TRBV4-1 to TRBJ1-3; TRBD1 aligns with 7 central bases. The sample was peripheral blood, taken on day 0 of MenACWY control vaccination. This TCR came from an adult in good health. CDR3 protein: CASSQGFGVTGLSGNTIYF. The base sequence is TGCGCCAGCAGCCAAGGGTTTGGCGTGACAGGGCTCTCTGGAAACACCATATATTTT.